This TCR beta chain was recovered during a study of human T cells and chemical hapten exposure. Study-wide context: The study lasted approximately 26 weeks, and patients were dosed weekly with diphenylcyclopropenone on the scalp throughout.

This clonotype has a count of ten or more. Antigen unknown. What the library attached to individual cDNA molecules were unique molecular identifiers. TCRdb called the RACE reads again in MiXCR, with one record for every CDR3 protein. The sample has roughly 150,000 distinct CDR3 sequences, roughly a quarter seen once; the top ten hold around 2.3%. Study-level findings and limits: The donor cohort had alopecia, so its immune response may not match that of healthy people. Expanded TCR counts at PT1 went up together with patch test score, a positive correlation.

Time point meaning: patch test 3, about 24 weeks after DPC sensitization. The treatment is: therapeutic diphenylcyclopropenone sensitization with weekly scalp DPC. Germline loops: CDR1 SQVTM, CDR2 ANQGSEA. V lost 5 bases and J 5 bases, leaving 8 bases between the germline ends. The CDR3 consists of 11 residues. The source of this sequence is a woman aged 18-35 years with alopecia areata. Some clones in this sample may be carry-over from other donors' samples. The gene calls are TRBV29-1 and TRBJ2-3; D remains ambiguous. Sequencing was performed on whole blood, taken in connection with sensitization to the hapten diphenylcyclopropenone (DPC). CDR3 in DNA: TGCAGCGTTTTCGAAGGAGATACGCAGTATTTT. Encoded protein: CSVFEGDTQYF.